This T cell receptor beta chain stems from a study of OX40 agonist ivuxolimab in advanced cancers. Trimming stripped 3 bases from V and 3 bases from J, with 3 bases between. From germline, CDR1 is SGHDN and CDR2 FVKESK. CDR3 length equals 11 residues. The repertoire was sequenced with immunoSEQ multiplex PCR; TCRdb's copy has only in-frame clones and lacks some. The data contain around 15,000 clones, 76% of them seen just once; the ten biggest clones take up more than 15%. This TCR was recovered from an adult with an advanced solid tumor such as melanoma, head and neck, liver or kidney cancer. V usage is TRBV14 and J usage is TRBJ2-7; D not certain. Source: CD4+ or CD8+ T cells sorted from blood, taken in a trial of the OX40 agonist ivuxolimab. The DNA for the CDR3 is TGTGCCAGCAGCCAGAACTACGAGCAGTACTTC. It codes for CASSQNYEQYF. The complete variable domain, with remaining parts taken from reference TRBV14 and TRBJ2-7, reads EAGVTQFPSHSVIEKGQTVTLRCDPISGHDNLYWYRRVMGKEIKFLLHFVKESKQDESGMPNNRFLAERTGGTYSTLKVQPAELEDSGVYFCASSQNYEQYFGPGTRLTVT.